The source of this T cell receptor beta chain is a study of T-cell reconstitution after alpha-beta-depleted transplantation in children. Germline CDR1 is SGHTA and CDR2 is FQGNSA. This CDR3 is built from 13 residues. The V end lost 0 bases, the J end lost 7 bases, and 8 bases lay between the germline ends. The library targeted TCRbeta and was prepared with unique molecular identifiers. TCRdb ran MiXCR on the PCR reads and lists one entry per CDR3 protein. The table includes approximately 91,000 distinct CDR3 sequences, 7% to 10% detected once. This clonotype was seen many times. The receptor was isolated from a human donor who donated a stem cell graft to a child with congenital amegakaryocytic thrombocytopenia. This sequence joins TRBV7-2 and TRBJ2-3; D uncertain. The specimen was PBMCs from the stem cell graft donor, collected from the stem cell graft. CDR3 sequence reads: CASSLADGNTQYF. CDR3 nucleotides: TGTGCCAGCAGCTTAGCGGATGGAAATACGCAGTATTTT.